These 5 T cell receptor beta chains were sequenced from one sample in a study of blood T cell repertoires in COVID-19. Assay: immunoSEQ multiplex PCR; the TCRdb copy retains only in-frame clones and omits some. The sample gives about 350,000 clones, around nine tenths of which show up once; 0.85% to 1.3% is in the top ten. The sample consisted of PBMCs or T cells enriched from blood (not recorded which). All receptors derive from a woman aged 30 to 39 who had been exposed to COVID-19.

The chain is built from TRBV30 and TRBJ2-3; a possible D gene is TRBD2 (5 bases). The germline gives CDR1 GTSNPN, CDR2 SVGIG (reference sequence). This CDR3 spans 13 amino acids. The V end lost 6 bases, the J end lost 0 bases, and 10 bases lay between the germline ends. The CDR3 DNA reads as TGTGCCTGCCTTTTAGCGAGCACAGATACGCAGTATTTT. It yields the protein CACLLASTDTQYF.

The CDR3 DNA is TGTGCCAGCAGCCAAGATCGCGTGTCTCGAGCGGTCGAGCAGTACTTC. Translated, it gives CASSQDRVSRAVEQYF. This chain joins TRBV4-2 and TRBJ2-7; perhaps TRBD2 as D (5 bases). Germline CDR1 and CDR2: LGHNA and YNFKEQ. Trimming pared 0 bases from V and 6 bases from J, leaving 18 bases between. This CDR3 has 16 residues.

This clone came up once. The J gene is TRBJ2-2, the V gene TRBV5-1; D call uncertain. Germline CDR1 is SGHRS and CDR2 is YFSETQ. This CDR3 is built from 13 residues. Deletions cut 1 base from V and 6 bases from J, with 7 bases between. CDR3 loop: CASSLQMSGELFF. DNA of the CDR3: TGCGCCAGCAGCTTGCAAATGTCCGGGGAGCTGTTTTTT.

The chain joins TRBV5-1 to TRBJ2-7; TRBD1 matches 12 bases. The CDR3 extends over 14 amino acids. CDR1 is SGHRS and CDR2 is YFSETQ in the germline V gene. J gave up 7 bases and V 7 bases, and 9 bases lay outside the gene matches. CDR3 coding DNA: TGCGCCAGCGGAACGGGACAGGGGGCTCGGGAGCAGTACTTC. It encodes CASGTGQGAREQYF.

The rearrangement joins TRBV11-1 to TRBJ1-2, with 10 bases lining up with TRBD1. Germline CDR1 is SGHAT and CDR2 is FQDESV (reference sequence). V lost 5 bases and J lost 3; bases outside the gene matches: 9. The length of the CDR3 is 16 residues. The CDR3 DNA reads TGTGCCAGCAGCGAACCGGGACAGGGGAATCACTATGGCTACACCTTC. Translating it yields CASSEPGQGNHYGYTF.